This TCR beta chain was observed in a study of shared clonotypes between healthy human individuals. The protocol was immunoSEQ multiplex PCR, while the TCRdb copy is restricted to in-frame clones and leaves out a portion. The sample carries 550,000 to 850,000 clones, around 77% recorded once. The donors were all Caucasian adults (living in Nashville, Tennessee). Specimen: memory CD4+ T cells sorted from blood. Subset reported: CD45RA-negative fraction. This clonotype was obtained from a woman younger than 45 in good health.

This CDR3 reads CASSPRSGAKTYEQYF. The CDR3 DNA is TGTGCCAGCAGTCCCCGGAGTGGAGCGAAGACCTACGAGCAGTACTTC. The chain recombines TRBV27 with TRBJ2-7; D ambiguous. The CDR3 has 16 amino acids. The V and J ends lost 5 bases and 2 bases respectively, with 19 bases between them. Germline CDR1 reads MNHEY; CDR2 reads SMNVEV (reference sequence).